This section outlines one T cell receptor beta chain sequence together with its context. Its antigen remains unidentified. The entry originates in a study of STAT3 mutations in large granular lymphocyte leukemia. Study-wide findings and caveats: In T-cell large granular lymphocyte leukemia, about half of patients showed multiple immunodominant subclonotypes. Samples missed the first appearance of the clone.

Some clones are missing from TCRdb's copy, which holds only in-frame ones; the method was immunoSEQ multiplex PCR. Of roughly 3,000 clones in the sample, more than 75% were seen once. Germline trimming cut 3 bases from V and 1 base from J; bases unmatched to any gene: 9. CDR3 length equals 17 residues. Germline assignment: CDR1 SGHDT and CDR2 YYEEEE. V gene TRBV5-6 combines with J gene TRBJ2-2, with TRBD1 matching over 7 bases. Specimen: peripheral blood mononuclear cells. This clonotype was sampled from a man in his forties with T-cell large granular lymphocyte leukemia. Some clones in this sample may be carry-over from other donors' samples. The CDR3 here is CASSSYGTDLNTGELFF. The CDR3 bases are TGTGCCAGCAGCTCTTACGGGACAGACCTGAACACCGGGGAGCTGTTTTTT.